The clone carrying this T cell receptor beta chain was seen a single time. Its antigen is unknown. It is unclear where the CDR3 begins or ends on the DNA, so no DNA is shown, and the CDR3 is as TCRdb lists it. With termini counted, the CDR3 has 13 amino acids. The germline V gene has CDR1 SEHNR and CDR2 FQNEAQ (reference sequence). This record comes from a study of shared clonotypes between healthy human individuals. Splitting of each subset's genomic DNA was done evenly across several immunoSEQ plates. Amplification in unsorted PBMC replicate PCRs started from about 320 ng DNA, which equals tens of thousands of T cell genomes. The assay was immunoSEQ multiplex PCR, and TCRdb's table has in-frame clones only and misses some. The sample shows approximately 480,000 clones, about 75% of them seen only once. Study-wide results and limits: How much donors shared clonotypes was expected to be affected by sequencing depth.

The sequenced sample was PBMCs. The chain uses TRBV7-9 and TRBJ2-4; the D call of TRBD1 is as the table states it, not checked on the DNA. The sequence was collected from a woman aged 40 to 50 in good health. Some clones in this sample may be carry-over from other donors' samples. The CDR3 here is CASSFGQGASWYF.